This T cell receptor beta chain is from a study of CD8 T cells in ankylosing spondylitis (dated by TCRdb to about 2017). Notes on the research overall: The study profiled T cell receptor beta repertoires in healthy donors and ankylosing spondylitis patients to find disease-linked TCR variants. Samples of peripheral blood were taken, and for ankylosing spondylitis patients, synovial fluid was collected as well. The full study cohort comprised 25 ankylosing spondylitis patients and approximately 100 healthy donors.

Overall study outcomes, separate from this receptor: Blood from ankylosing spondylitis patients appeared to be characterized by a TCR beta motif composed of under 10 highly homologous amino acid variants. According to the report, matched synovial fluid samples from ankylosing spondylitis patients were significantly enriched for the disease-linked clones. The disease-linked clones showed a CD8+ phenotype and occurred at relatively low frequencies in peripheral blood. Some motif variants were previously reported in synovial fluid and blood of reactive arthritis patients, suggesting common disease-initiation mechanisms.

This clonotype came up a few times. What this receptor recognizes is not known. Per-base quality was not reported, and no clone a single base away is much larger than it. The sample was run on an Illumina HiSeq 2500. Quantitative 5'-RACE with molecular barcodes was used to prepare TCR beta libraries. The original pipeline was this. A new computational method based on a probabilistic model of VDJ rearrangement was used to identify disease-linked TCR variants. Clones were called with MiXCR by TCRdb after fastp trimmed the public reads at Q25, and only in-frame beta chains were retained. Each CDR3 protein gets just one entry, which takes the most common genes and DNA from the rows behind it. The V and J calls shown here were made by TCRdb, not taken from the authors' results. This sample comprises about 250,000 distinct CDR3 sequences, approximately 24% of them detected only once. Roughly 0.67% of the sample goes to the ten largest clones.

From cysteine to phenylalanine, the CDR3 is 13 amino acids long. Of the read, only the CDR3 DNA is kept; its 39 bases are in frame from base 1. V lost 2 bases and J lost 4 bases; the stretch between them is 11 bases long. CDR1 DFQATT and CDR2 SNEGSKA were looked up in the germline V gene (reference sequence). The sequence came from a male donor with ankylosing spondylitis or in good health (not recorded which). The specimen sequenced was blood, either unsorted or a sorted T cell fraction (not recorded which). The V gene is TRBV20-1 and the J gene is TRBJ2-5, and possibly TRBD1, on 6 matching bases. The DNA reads TGCAGTGCTAGACGGGACACGGGAGAGACCCAGTACTTC. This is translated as CSARRDTGETQYF.